The 20 T cell receptor beta chains in this list originate from one sample, sequenced in a study of CD4 and CD8 cells across lung adenocarcinoma regions. TCRdb analysed the PCR reads with MiXCR anew, one entry per CDR3 protein. The sample comprises about 19,000 distinct CDR3 sequences, roughly 50% of which are singletons, and around 20% rests with the top ten. Specimen: CD4+ T cells from the margin of a lung tumor. The receptors shown here come from a male donor with lung adenocarcinoma. The CD4 and CD8 labels of this study may be unreliable.

This chain uses TRBV6-1 with TRBJ2-4; D gene ambiguous. There are 12 residues in the CDR3. V was shortened by 7 bases and J by 6 bases, with 10 bases between the two germline ends. Germline CDR1 and CDR2: MNHNS and SASEGT. The CDR3 sequence: CASNSPGNIQYF. The CDR3 coding sequence is TGTGCCAGCAACTCCCCCGGAAACATTCAGTACTTC.

This clonotype was counted only a few times. This rearrangement joins TRBV7-2 to TRBJ2-3, with TRBD2 as a possible D gene (6 bases). The CDR3 has 16 residues. V lost 5 bases and J 0 bases, leaving 15 bases between the germline ends. Looked up from germline, CDR1 is SGHTA and CDR2 is FQGNSA. The CDR3 DNA follows: TGTGCCAGCAGCCCGGGAGTACGAAGAAGCACAGATACGCAGTATTTT. The encoded protein is CASSPGVRRSTDTQYF.

The sample holds many counts of this clonotype. This chain uses TRBV3-1 with TRBJ2-1; 9 nucleotides agree with TRBD2. CDR1 LGHDT and CDR2 YNNKEL come from the germline V gene (reference sequence). The CDR3 consists of 13 residues. V shed 9 bases, J shed 2 bases, and the junction held 2 bases outside the gene matches. CDR3 DNA sequence: TGTGCCAGTCAGCGGGGGGCCTACAATGAGCAGTTCTTC. It specifies CASQRGAYNEQFF.

This clonotype has just one count. The genes are TRBV10-3 and TRBJ2-5, with a possible D match to TRBD1 (6 bases). Trimming took 11 bases from V and 4 from J, leaving 23 bases between them. The germline V gene encodes CDR1 ENHRY and CDR2 SYGVKD. The CDR3 is made up of 15 amino acids. This CDR3 reads CAGGIGGRDAETQYF. The DNA for the CDR3 is TGTGCCGGGGGTATTGGGGGCCGGGACGCAGAGACCCAGTACTTC.

This clonotype showed up many times. Here the CDR3 reads CASSYPGQGWSNQPQHF. DNA of the CDR3: TGTGCCAGCAGTTACCCGGGACAGGGATGGAGCAATCAGCCCCAGCATTTT. The gene calls are TRBV6-5 and TRBJ1-5; 9 bases fit TRBD1. V lost 2 bases, J lost 1 base, and 6 bases stayed unmatched. CDR1 is MNHEY, CDR2 SVGAGI, per germline. This CDR3 spans 17 amino acids.

Only a few counts were recorded for this clonotype. The gene calls are TRBV4-1 and TRBJ2-3, with D perhaps matching TRBD1 or TRBD2 (5 bases each). The J call is in doubt because the DNA end fits TRBJ2-7 better. Looked up from germline, CDR1 is MGHRA and CDR2 is YSYEKL. This CDR3 comprises 16 residues. CDR3 residues: CASSGPGRSVRDTQYF. Here the CDR3 DNA reads TGCGCCAGCAGCGGCCCGGGGCGGTCCGTCAGGGATACGCAGTACTTC.

The rearrangement uses TRBV6-1 and TRBJ2-2; TRBD1 matches at 9 bases. Germline CDR1 MNHNS, CDR2 SASEGT. The CDR3 length is 17 residues. V gave up 4 bases and J gave up 4 bases; unmatched junction bases: 10. The CDR3 region is CASSVGRGQGLTGELFF. In nucleotides, the CDR3 is TGTGCCAGCAGTGTTGGTCGGGGACAGGGACTCACCGGGGAGCTGTTTTTT.

In its sample, this clonotype was seen many times. The CDR3 loop reads CARSLCGENTDTQYF. Written as DNA, the CDR3 is TGTGCCAGAAGCTTGTGCGGGGAGAATACAGATACGCAGTATTTT. This sequence joins TRBV5-3 and TRBJ2-3; perhaps TRBD2 as D (6 bases). TRBV5-3 is assigned to the ORF class and has an uncertain function. V lost 1 base and J lost 3, with 12 bases in between. The CDR3 runs 15 residues.

In this sample, this clonotype turned up many times. The rearrangement joins TRBV7-8 to TRBJ2-1, with 12 nucleotides matching TRBD2. CDR1 is SGHVS, CDR2 FQNEAQ, per germline. The CDR3 totals 15 residues. The trim removed 5 bases at V and 9 bases at J, leaving 8 bases unmatched. CDR3: CASSATSGRFSEQFF. CDR3 nucleotides: TGTGCCAGCAGCGCTACTAGCGGGAGGTTTTCTGAGCAGTTCTTC.

The chain links TRBV27 to TRBJ2-1; TRBD2 matches 10 bases. CDR1 and CDR2 (germline): MNHEY, SMNVEV (reference sequence). The V gene end was trimmed by 6 bases and the J gene end by 0 bases; junction bases not matched to a gene: 8. The CDR3 extends over 17 amino acids. CDR3 sequence: CASSAGLAISSYNEQFF. The CDR3 nucleotides are TGTGCCAGCAGCGCGGGACTAGCGATTAGCTCCTACAATGAGCAGTTCTTC.

This clonotype was counted between two and nine times. CDR3 in DNA: TGTGGCGGGGGTGACGGTGGCGGGGGCCCAGAGACCCAGTACTTC. It yields the protein CGGGDGGGGPETQYF. The gene calls are TRBV6-1 and TRBJ2-5, with D tentatively TRBD2 (7 bases). Germline V CDR1 and CDR2: MNHNS, SASEGT. CDR3 length: 15 amino acids.

The table lists this clonotype with many counts. The genes are TRBV7-3 and TRBJ2-1; D is uncertain. Judging by the DNA end, TRBJ2-5 fits better; the J call may be wrong. The germline V gene has CDR1 SGHTA and CDR2 FQGTGA. The CDR3 totals 13 residues. CDR3 sequence (DNA): TGTGCCAGCAGCTTAGGTGGTAGGGAGACCCAGTACTTC. It yields the protein CASSLGGRETQYF.

In this sample, this clonotype turned up a few times. The chain recombines TRBV7-6 with TRBJ2-7; 8 nucleotides line up with TRBD1. Trimming cost V 9 bases and J 11 bases; bases outside gene matches: 3. The CDR3 has 9 amino acids. CDR1 is SGHVS, CDR2 FNYEAQ, per germline. CDR3 sequence: CASRTGKYF. The CDR3 DNA reads as TGTGCCAGTAGGACAGGGAAGTACTTC. The full variable domain, its missing parts supplied by reference TRBV7-6 and TRBJ2-7, is GAGVSQSPRYKVTKRGQDVALRCDPISGHVSLYWYRQALGQGPEFLTYFNYEAQQDKSGLPNDRFSAERPEGSISTLTIQRTEQRDSAMYRCASRTGKYFGPGTRLTVT.

The rearrangement links TRBV6-5 to TRBJ2-3, with D possibly matching TRBD1 (5 bases). This CDR3 has 17 residues. The germline V gene encodes CDR1 MNHEY and CDR2 SVGAGI. V lost 2 bases and J lost 6, with 21 bases in between. The CDR3 DNA follows: TGTGCCAGCAGTTACGGGTTGGGGCCGTGCGCTGGGGATACGCAGTATTTT. Its translation is CASSYGLGPCAGDTQYF.

This clonotype is classed as medium-sized. The J gene is TRBJ1-2, the V gene TRBV6-5; TRBD1 might be the D (6 bases). Trimming shortened V by 2 bases and J by 6 bases, and 7 bases separated the two germline ends. Germline lookup yields CDR1 MNHEY and CDR2 SVGAGI. This CDR3 is built from 12 residues. DNA for the CDR3: TGTGCCAGCAGTTACGGGGGGCATGGCTACACCTTC. This translates into CASSYGGHGYTF.

This sequence joins TRBV6-5 and TRBJ1-6; no reliable D call. The CDR3 contains 18 residues. CDR1 and CDR2 (germline): MNHEY, SVGAGI. The germline V and J ends were trimmed by 0 bases and 3 bases, with 15 bases remaining between them. The DNA for the CDR3 is TGTGCCAGCAGTTACTCGATGCGCAGACCCAACTATAATTCACCCCTCCACTTT. It codes for CASSYSMRRPNYNSPLHF.

Remarks on this clonotype: A much larger clone sits a single nucleotide away, making a read error possible. This chain links TRBV14 with TRBJ2-1; a weak D match, TRBD2 (6 bases). The germline V gene encodes CDR1 SGHDN and CDR2 FVKESK. The length of the CDR3 is 13 residues. V was pared by 4 bases and J by 10 bases, with 14 bases between. The CDR3 region is CASSRLVGLEQFF. The CDR3 DNA reads as TGTGCCAGCAGCCGACTAGTTGGGCTCGAGCAGTTCTTC.

This clonotype occurred many times. The V and J genes are TRBV4-1 and TRBJ2-5; TRBD1 matches at 8 bases. The assigned J gene may be wrong: the sequence end matches TRBJ2-7 better. CDR3 size: 13 residues. Germline lookup yields CDR1 MGHRA and CDR2 YSYEKL. The CDR3: CASSPGQGGEQYF. DNA of the CDR3: TGCGCCAGCAGCCCTGGACAGGGTGGCGAGCAGTACTTC.

The CDR3 protein is CASAHGPPPDTQYF. In DNA form, the CDR3 reads TGTGCCAGCGCCCACGGGCCTCCCCCAGATACGCAGTATTTT. The V gene is TRBV6-1, the J gene TRBJ2-3; D uncertain. The ends were cut back, 8 bases at V and 4 bases at J, with 16 bases in the middle. Germline V gene data show CDR1 as MNHNS and CDR2 as SASEGT. The CDR3 has 14 residues.

This sequence joins TRBV6-1 and TRBJ2-1, with 8 positions matching TRBD1. The CDR3 consists of 13 residues. Germline V lookup: CDR1 MNHNS, CDR2 SASEGT. After removal of 7 bases from V and 10 bases from J, the junction contained 9 bases not matched to a gene. Here the CDR3 DNA reads TGTGCCAGCATTGGACAGGGAGCCTACGAGCAGTTCTTC. Protein sequence: CASIGQGAYEQFF.